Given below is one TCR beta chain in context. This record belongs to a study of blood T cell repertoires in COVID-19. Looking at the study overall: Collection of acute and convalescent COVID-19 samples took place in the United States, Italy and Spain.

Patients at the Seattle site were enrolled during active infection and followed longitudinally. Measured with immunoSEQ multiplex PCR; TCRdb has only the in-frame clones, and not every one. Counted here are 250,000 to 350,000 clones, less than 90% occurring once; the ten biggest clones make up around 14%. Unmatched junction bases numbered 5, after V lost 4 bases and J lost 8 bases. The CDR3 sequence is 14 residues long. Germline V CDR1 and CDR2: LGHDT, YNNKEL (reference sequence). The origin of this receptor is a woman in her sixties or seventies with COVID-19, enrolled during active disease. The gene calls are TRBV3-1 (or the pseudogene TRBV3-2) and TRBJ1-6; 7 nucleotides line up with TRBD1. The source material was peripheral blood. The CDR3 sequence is CASSLGQADSPLHF. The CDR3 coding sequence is TGTGCCAGCAGCCTCGGACAGGCTGATTCACCCCTCCACTTT.